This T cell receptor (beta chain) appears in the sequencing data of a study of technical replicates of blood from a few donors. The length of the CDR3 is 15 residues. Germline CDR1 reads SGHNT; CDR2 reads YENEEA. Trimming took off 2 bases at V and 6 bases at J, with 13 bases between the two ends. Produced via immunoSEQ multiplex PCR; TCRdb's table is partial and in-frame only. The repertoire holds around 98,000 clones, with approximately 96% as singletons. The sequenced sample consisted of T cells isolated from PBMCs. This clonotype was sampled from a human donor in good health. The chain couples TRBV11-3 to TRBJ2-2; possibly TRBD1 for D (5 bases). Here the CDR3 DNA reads TGTGCCAGCAGCTTACCCAGGGAAGAGGCCGGGGAGCTGTTTTTT. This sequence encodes CASSLPREEAGELFF.